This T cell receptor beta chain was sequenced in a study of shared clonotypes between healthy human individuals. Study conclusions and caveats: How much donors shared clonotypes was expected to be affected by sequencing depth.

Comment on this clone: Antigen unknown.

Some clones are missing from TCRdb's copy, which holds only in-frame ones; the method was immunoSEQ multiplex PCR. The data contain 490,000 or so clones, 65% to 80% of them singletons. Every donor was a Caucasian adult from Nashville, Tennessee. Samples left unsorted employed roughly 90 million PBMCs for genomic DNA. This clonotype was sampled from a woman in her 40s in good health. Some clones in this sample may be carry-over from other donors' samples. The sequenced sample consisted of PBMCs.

In nucleotides, the CDR3 is TGTGCCAGCAGCCAAGATCTCCTGGCGAACACCGGGGAGCTGTTTTTT. It translates to CASSQDLLANTGELFF. The chain joins TRBV14 to TRBJ2-2; no clear D gene. This CDR3 region has 16 residues. The V gene's germline CDR1 is SGHDN and CDR2 FVKESK. V was pared by 0 bases and J by 0 bases, with 8 bases between.